This section outlines one T cell receptor (beta chain) sequence together with its context. This CDR3 spans 15 amino acids. Trimming shortened V by 1 base and J by 1 base, and 8 bases separated the two germline ends. The germline gives CDR1 LGHNA, CDR2 YSLEER. Authors' processing steps: By means of reference gene primer amplification, nucleated cell counts were estimated. Using immunoSEQ multiplex PCR, the repertoire was profiled, and TCRdb retains in-frame clones only, with some absent. V and J calls plus clone size are reproduced from that table; the DNA served to infer D and trimming. The profile covers 490,000 or so clones, with roughly 90% appearing a single time and 1.8% taken by the ten largest. The sample belongs to a study of blood T cell repertoires in COVID-19. Study information: The origin of the acute and convalescent COVID-19 samples was the United States, Italy and Spain. T cells, B-cell-depleted T cells, or PBMCs provided the cDNA or gDNA that served as material.

The age range of participants was about 18 to 95 years, with residence in about two dozen US areas. This chain uses TRBV4-3 with TRBJ2-4; D may be TRBD1 (5 bases). The receptor was derived from a woman between 40 and 50 years old who had recovered from COVID-19. The material sequenced was PBMCs or T cells enriched from blood (not recorded which). The CDR3 protein is CASSQATDAKNIQYF. CDR3 DNA sequence: TGCGCCAGCAGCCAAGCGACAGACGCCAAAAACATTCAGTACTTC.